The present T cell receptor (beta chain) was sequenced within a study of cytomegalovirus exposure and HLA in healthy donors. Whole-study results and caveats: The tendency of first-cohort TCR clusters to co-occur in the roughly 120 validation repertoires was identified by a subsequent analysis. Researchers reported that a few CMV-associated chains were confirmed in vitro as CMV antigen-specific.

On this clone: Its cognate antigen is unknown.

Germline CDR1 is MGHRA and CDR2 is YSYEKL. CDR3 length equals 13 residues. Trimming removed 7 bases from V and 5 bases from J, with 14 bases in between. Assay used: immunoSEQ multiplex PCR; TCRdb lists only in-frame clones, some missing. This table holds 95,000 to 150,000 clones, around 90% found once. The clonotype comes from a young woman in good health and CMV-seronegative. Source material: PBMCs. The V gene is TRBV4-1, the J gene TRBJ1-1, with D hard to call. The CDR3 loop is CASTRPSGTEAFF. CDR3 in DNA: TGCGCCAGCACCAGACCCTCGGGGACTGAAGCTTTCTTT.